Below are 20 T cell receptor beta chains sequenced from a single sample in a study of vaccination and CD4 T cells after COVID-19. Described treatment: approximately 10-day PBMC culture with coronavirus spike peptide pools or control peptides (ViraFEST assay). The antigens these receptors bind are not known. With the Oncomine TCR Beta short-read assay, DNA from cultured CD4+ T cells was sequenced. TCRdb re-analysed the PCR reads in MiXCR, keeping a single row per CDR3 protein. The sample lists 15,000 or so distinct CDR3 sequences; 30% were seen once. Material: cultured CD4+ T cells from blood. These receptor sequences come from a human donor with COVID-19.

The rearrangement links TRBV12-3 or TRBV12-4 to TRBJ2-5; TRBD2 agrees at 14 bases. V lost 6 bases, J lost 5 bases, and 2 bases stayed unmatched. This CDR3 is built from 14 residues. As DNA, the CDR3 is TGTGCCAGCAGGACTAGCGGGGGGGGGGAGACCCAGTACTTC. It translates to CASRTSGGGETQYF.

This clonotype was counted between two and nine times. The chain combines TRBV10-3 with TRBJ2-7; D might be TRBD1 (6 bases). CDR1 and CDR2 (germline): ENHRY, SYGVKD. The CDR3 runs 14 residues. The V end lost 7 bases, the J end lost 5 bases, and 18 bases lay between the germline ends. Here the CDR3 reads CAINLRGLGDEQYF. The CDR3 nucleotides are TGTGCCATCAACCTGAGGGGGTTGGGTGACGAGCAGTACTTC.

The chain has TRBV7-2 and TRBJ1-1; 10 bases align to TRBD1. The CDR3 contains 14 residues. Unmatched junction bases numbered 1, after V lost 2 bases and J lost 4 bases. Germline lookup yields CDR1 SGHTA and CDR2 FQGNSA. CDR3 nucleotide sequence: TGTGCCAGCAGCTTAAGGACAGGGGGCACTGAAGCTTTCTTT. Translation: CASSLRTGGTEAFF.

The V gene is TRBV20-1, the J gene TRBJ2-3, with 11 bases that match TRBD2. With 4 bases clipped from V and 0 bases from J, the junction kept 21 bases outside the gene matches. This CDR3 has 21 residues. CDR1 is DFQATT and CDR2 is SNEGSKA in the germline V gene (reference sequence). The CDR3 DNA reads as TGCAGTGCTACCGGTCAGGGCCCTGGGACTAGCGGCTACACGAGCACAGATACGCAGTATTTT. This sequence encodes CSATGQGPGTSGYTSTDTQYF.

The table lists this clonotype with a few counts. CDR3 in amino acids: CASSTRVKVGGWETQYF. The CDR3 region has the DNA TGTGCCAGCAGCACACGAGTGAAGGTCGGAGGTTGGGAGACCCAGTACTTC. The gene calls are TRBV28 and TRBJ2-5; possibly TRBD2 for D (5 bases). The V and J ends lost 6 bases and 5 bases respectively, with 25 bases between them. This CDR3 is built from 17 residues. Germline values: CDR1 MDHEN, CDR2 SYDVKM.

There are a few counts of this clonotype. The J gene is TRBJ1-4, the V gene TRBV27; TRBD1 aligns across 9 bases. Germline loops: CDR1 MNHEY, CDR2 SMNVEV (reference sequence). Trimming removed 6 bases from V and 14 bases from J; junction bases left unmatched: 4. The CDR3 spans 11 residues. CDR3 region: CASSRGQGLFF. Written as DNA, the CDR3 is TGTGCCAGCAGCAGGGGACAGGGCCTGTTTTTT.

The rearrangement joins TRBV19 to TRBJ1-2, with 7 bases matching TRBD1. Germline trimming cut 3 bases from V and 4 bases from J; bases unmatched to any gene: 11. This CDR3 contains 16 residues. Looked up from germline, CDR1 is LNHDA and CDR2 is SQIVND (reference sequence). DNA for the CDR3: TGTGCCAGTAGTATGAAGGGACAGCCGGCTTCCTATGGCTACACCTTC. It specifies CASSMKGQPASYGYTF.

J is TRBJ2-3 and V is TRBV14; D may be TRBD1 or TRBD2 (5 bases each). Germline loops: CDR1 SGHDN, CDR2 FVKESK. The CDR3 runs to 14 residues. With 4 bases removed from V and 2 bases from J, the gap between germline ends came to 10 bases. CDR3 sequence (DNA): TGTGCCAGCAGCCTACAAGGGACCACAGATACGCAGTATTTT. Translated: CASSLQGTTDTQYF.

This clonotype has more than one count but fewer than ten. The V and J genes are TRBV6-1 and TRBJ1-4, with a weak D call TRBD1 (6 bases). The CDR3 consists of 15 residues. CDR1 is MNHNS, CDR2 SASEGT, per germline. Trimming stripped 6 bases from V and 2 bases from J, with 13 bases between. DNA of the CDR3: TGTGCCAGCAGGGAAACAGGGTCGACTAATGAAAAACTGTTTTTT. Protein product: CASRETGSTNEKLFF.

For the CDR3, the DNA is TGCGCCAGCAGCCGCCTTGCGACAGAACAAGAGACCCAGTACTTC. Amino acid sequence: CASSRLATEQETQYF. The rearrangement joins TRBV5-1 to TRBJ2-5, with D maybe TRBD1 (5 bases). Per germline, CDR1 SGHRS and CDR2 YFSETQ. V was clipped by 4 bases and J by 2 bases, with 15 bases between them. The CDR3 is 15 amino acids.

The chain carries TRBV5-4 and TRBJ1-2, with D maybe TRBD1 (5 bases). The CDR3 extends over 12 amino acids. Trimming took off 10 bases at V and 2 bases at J, with 12 bases between the two ends. Germline-derived CDR1 and CDR2 are SGHNT and YYREEE (reference sequence). This CDR3 is CAVTHRNYGYTF. DNA of the CDR3: TGTGCCGTTACCCACAGGAACTATGGCTACACCTTC.

By frequency in the sample, this clonotype is medium-sized. J is TRBJ2-7 and V is TRBV5-1; possible D gene TRBD1, 5 bases. There are 14 residues in the CDR3. The germline CDR1 and CDR2 sequences are SGHRS and YFSETQ. V was trimmed by 0 bases and J by 3 bases, leaving 10 bases between them. DNA for the CDR3: TGCGCCAGCAGCTTGGCTCAGGGATTCTACGAGCAGTACTTC. This gives the protein CASSLAQGFYEQYF.

The V and J genes are TRBV11-1 and TRBJ2-1; D remains unclear. The germline V and J ends were trimmed by 2 bases and 5 bases, with 7 bases remaining between them. Looked up from germline, CDR1 is SGHAT and CDR2 is FQDESV (reference sequence). The CDR3 totals 13 residues. CDR3 protein: CASSLNTNNEQFF. The CDR3 DNA follows: TGTGCCAGCAGCTTAAACACCAACAATGAGCAGTTCTTC.

This clonotype was counted only a few times. The chain combines TRBV7-8 with TRBJ2-7; D is unresolved. The CDR3 is 14 residues long. Per the germline V gene, CDR1 is SGHVS and CDR2 is FQNEAQ. Trimming stripped 7 bases from V and 5 bases from J, with 18 bases between. The CDR3 DNA reads as TGTGCCAGCACGACCATCCCCCAAGCTAACGAGCAGTACTTC. Translating gives CASTTIPQANEQYF.

CDR3 nucleotide sequence: TGTGCCACATCGGCGGGGGACATTACAGATACGCAGTATTTT. This sequence encodes CATSAGDITDTQYF. The chain couples TRBV24-1 to TRBJ2-3; D possibly corresponds to TRBD2 (7 bases). Looked up from germline, CDR1 is KGHDR and CDR2 is SFDVKD. This CDR3 has 14 amino acids. Trimming cost V 10 bases and J 3 bases, with 16 bases left between them.

The V gene is TRBV5-1, the J gene TRBJ2-3; D gene unclear. The CDR3 is 11 residues long. Germline CDR1 SGHRS, CDR2 YFSETQ. The V gene lost 7 bases and the J gene lost 2 bases, with 5 bases spanning the gap. The CDR3 region has the DNA TGCGCCAGCTACAACACAGATACGCAGTATTTT. It encodes CASYNTDTQYF. The variable domain in full, with the rest retrieved from reference TRBV5-1 and TRBJ2-3, is KAGVTQTPRYLIKTRGQQVTLSCSPISGHRSVSWYQQTPGQGLQFLFEYFSETQRNKGNFPGRFSGRQFSNSRSEMNVSTLELGDSALYLCASYNTDTQYFGPGTRLTVL.

The chain combines TRBV5-1 with TRBJ2-5; D might be TRBD1 (6 bases). Between the trimmed V and J ends, which lost 1 base and 1 base, there was a span of 14 bases. This CDR3 contains 16 residues. CDR1 and CDR2 from the germline V gene are SGHRS and YFSETQ. This CDR3 is CASSLLQGTTQETQYF. In DNA, the CDR3 is TGCGCCAGCAGCTTGTTACAGGGAACGACCCAAGAGACCCAGTACTTC.

J is TRBJ2-7 and V is TRBV29-1; the D gene is possibly TRBD1 (6 bases). V lost 1 base and J lost 5, with 12 bases in between. This CDR3 spans 13 amino acids. Germline V gives CDR1 SQVTM, CDR2 ANQGSEA. CDR3 in DNA: TGCAGCGTTGAAGTAAGGAACAGGGACGAGCAGTACTTC. Encoded protein: CSVEVRNRDEQYF.

This clonotype was observed a few times. The CDR3 protein is CASSLSIWLNQPQHF. CDR3 nucleotides: TGTGCCAGCAGTTTATCGATTTGGCTGAATCAGCCCCAGCATTTT. The rearrangement uses TRBV27 and TRBJ1-5; no clear D. The CDR3 is 15 residues long. Per the germline V gene, CDR1 is MNHEY and CDR2 is SMNVEV (reference sequence). V shed 0 bases and J shed 4 bases, with 10 bases lying between them.

This sequence joins TRBV7-9 and TRBJ1-1, with unresolved D. The length of the CDR3 is 14 residues. Per the germline V gene, CDR1 is SEHNR and CDR2 is FQNEAQ (reference sequence). V shed 3 bases and J shed 5 bases, with 13 bases lying between them. DNA of the CDR3: TGTGCCAGCAGCTTCTCGAAGGGAGGAACTGAAGCTTTCTTT. Protein: CASSFSKGGTEAFF.